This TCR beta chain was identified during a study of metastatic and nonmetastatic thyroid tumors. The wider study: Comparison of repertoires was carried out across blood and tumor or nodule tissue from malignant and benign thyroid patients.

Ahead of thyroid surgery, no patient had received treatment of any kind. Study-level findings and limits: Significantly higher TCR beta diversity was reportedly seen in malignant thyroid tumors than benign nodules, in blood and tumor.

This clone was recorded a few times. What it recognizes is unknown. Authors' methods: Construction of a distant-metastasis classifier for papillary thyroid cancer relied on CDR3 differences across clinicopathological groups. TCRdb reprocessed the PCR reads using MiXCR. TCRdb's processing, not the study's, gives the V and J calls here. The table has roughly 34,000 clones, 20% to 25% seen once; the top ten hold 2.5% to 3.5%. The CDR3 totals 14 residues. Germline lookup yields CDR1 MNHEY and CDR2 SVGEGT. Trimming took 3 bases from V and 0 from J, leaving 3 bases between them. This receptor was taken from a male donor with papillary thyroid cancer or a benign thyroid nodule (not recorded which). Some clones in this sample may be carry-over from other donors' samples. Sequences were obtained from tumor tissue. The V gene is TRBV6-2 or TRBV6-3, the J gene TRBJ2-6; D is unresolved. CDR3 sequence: CASSYASGANVLTF. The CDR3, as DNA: TGTGCCAGCAGTTATGCCTCTGGGGCCAACGTCCTGACTTTC.